A single sample gave rise to the 18 T cell receptor beta chains below, sequenced in a study of blood T cell repertoires in COVID-19. Produced via immunoSEQ multiplex PCR; TCRdb's table is partial and in-frame only. This table has about 350,000 clones, roughly 90% appearing once. Material: peripheral blood. The origin of the receptors is a man aged 25-40 years with COVID-19, enrolled during active disease.

The rearrangement joins TRBV5-1 to TRBJ2-1; TRBD2 matches at 9 bases. This CDR3 region has 19 residues. J lost 2 bases, V lost 0 bases, and 12 bases had no gene match. CDR1 SGHRS and CDR2 YFSETQ come from the germline V gene. The CDR3 protein is CASSLESSGVLIPYNEQFF. CDR3 sequence (DNA): TGCGCCAGCAGCTTGGAGTCTAGCGGGGTTTTGATCCCCTACAATGAGCAGTTCTTC.

The chain uses TRBV7-3 and TRBJ2-3; TRBD2 matches 8 bases. This CDR3 is built from 15 residues. V lost 5 bases, J lost 4 bases, and 8 bases stayed unmatched. Per the germline V gene, CDR1 is SGHTA and CDR2 is FQGTGA. The CDR3 bases are TGTGCCAGCAGCGGAAGCGGGAGTTTCTCAGATACGCAGTATTTT. Amino acid sequence: CASSGSGSFSDTQYF.

The CDR3 protein is CASIRTGATYEQYF. The CDR3 DNA follows: TGCGCCAGCATTCGGACAGGGGCGACCTACGAGCAGTACTTC. V is TRBV10-2 and J is TRBJ2-7, with TRBD1 matching over 9 bases. V lost 7 bases to trimming and J lost 2 bases; unmatched junction nucleotides: 6. CDR1 is WSHSY and CDR2 is SAAADI in the germline V gene. The CDR3 loop spans 14 amino acids.

The rearrangement links TRBV6-5 to TRBJ1-6; D gene unclear. This CDR3 is built from 15 residues. In germline, CDR1 is MNHEY, CDR2 SVGAGI. V dropped 2 bases and J dropped 8 bases, with 13 bases sitting between them. In nucleotides, the CDR3 is TGTGCCAGCAGTTACGCGGGGTTAGGATATTCACCCCTCCACTTT. Amino acid sequence: CASSYAGLGYSPLHF.

This chain links TRBV5-1 with TRBJ2-5, with 13 bases matching TRBD2. Germline lookup yields CDR1 SGHRS and CDR2 YFSETQ. The CDR3 loop spans 16 amino acids. V lost 4 bases to trimming and J lost 4 bases; unmatched junction nucleotides: 7. CDR3 coding DNA: TGCGCCAGCAGCGTCGGACTAGCGGGGGTACTAGAGACCCAGTACTTC. It codes for CASSVGLAGVLETQYF.

The count of this clone is one. The CDR3 spells CASRTGQGGDGYTF. The CDR3 DNA is TGTGCCAGTAGAACCGGACAGGGGGGAGATGGCTACACCTTC. This rearrangement joins TRBV19 to TRBJ1-2; 10 positions match TRBD1. V was pared by 6 bases and J by 6 bases, with 7 bases of the junction left unmatched. CDR1 and CDR2 (germline): LNHDA, SQIVND (reference sequence). The CDR3 sequence is 14 residues long.

J is TRBJ2-7 and V is TRBV6-5; TRBD1 matches at 8 bases. This CDR3 has 15 residues. Germline V gene data show CDR1 as MNHEY and CDR2 as SVGAGI. V was clipped by 7 bases and J by 2 bases; unmatched bases: 10. The CDR3 region has the DNA TGTGCCAGCATCAACCACCGGGACAGGACCTACGAGCAGTACTTC. Encoded protein: CASINHRDRTYEQYF.

The rearrangement uses TRBV11-2 and TRBJ2-7; 7 bases align to TRBD2. The V gene end was trimmed by 5 bases and the J gene end by 6 bases; junction bases not matched to a gene: 16. This CDR3 spans 16 amino acids. Germline CDR1 SGHAT, CDR2 FQNNGV. The CDR3, as DNA: TGTGCCAGCAGCGTAGCGGGCGCGGGAAAGGGATCCGAGCAGTACTTC. The encoded protein is CASSVAGAGKGSEQYF.

This chain uses TRBV5-6 with TRBJ1-5, with D tentatively TRBD1 (5 bases). In germline, CDR1 is SGHDT, CDR2 YYEEEE. V dropped 0 bases and J dropped 0 bases, with 16 bases sitting between them. The CDR3 runs 18 residues. The CDR3 here is CASSLGPLLQDSNQPQHF. The CDR3 DNA reads as TGTGCCAGCAGCTTGGGCCCCCTCCTACAGGATAGCAATCAGCCCCAGCATTTT.

This rearrangement joins TRBV12-3 or TRBV12-4 to TRBJ1-1; D gene ambiguous. V was shortened by 4 bases and J by 9 bases, with 3 bases between the two germline ends. The CDR3 is 9 amino acids. CDR3 sequence reads: CASSSKAFF. The CDR3 bases are TGTGCCAGCAGTTCTAAAGCTTTCTTT.

V usage is TRBV7-2 and J usage is TRBJ1-2, with 12 bases that match TRBD1. This CDR3 contains 15 residues. CDR1 is SGHTA and CDR2 is FQGNSA in the germline V gene. V gave up 4 bases and J gave up 4 bases; unmatched junction bases: 4. The CDR3 region is CASSSGTGGGYGYTF. CDR3 nucleotide sequence: TGTGCCAGCAGCTCGGGGACAGGGGGCGGCTATGGCTACACCTTC. Variable domain in full (rest from reference TRBV7-2 and TRBJ1-2): GAGVSQSPSNKVTEKGKDVELRCDPISGHTALYWYRQSLGQGLEFLIYFQGNSAPDKSGLPSDRFSAERTGGSVSTLTIQRTQQEDSAVYLCASSSGTGGGYGYTFGSGTRLTVV.

This chain uses TRBV28 with TRBJ1-1; 7 nucleotides align to TRBD1. In germline, CDR1 is MDHEN, CDR2 SYDVKM. Trimming cost V 5 bases and J 3 bases; bases outside gene matches: 9. The length of the CDR3 is 15 residues. CDR3 sequence reads: CASSRPRGRYTEAFF. The CDR3 bases are TGTGCCAGCAGTCGGCCTAGGGGGCGTTACACTGAAGCTTTCTTT.

The chain joins TRBV28 to TRBJ2-7; tentatively, D is TRBD2 (5 bases). In germline, CDR1 is MDHEN, CDR2 SYDVKM. Between the trimmed V and J ends, which lost 4 bases and 3 bases, there was a span of 16 bases. This CDR3 spans 15 amino acids. This CDR3 reads CASSSPAGRDYEQYF. CDR3 nucleotide sequence: TGTGCCAGCAGTTCCCCTGCTGGGAGAGACTACGAGCAGTACTTC.

J is TRBJ2-7 and V is TRBV5-1, with 7 bases aligning to TRBD1. V gave up 0 bases and J gave up 2 bases; unmatched junction bases: 11. CDR3 length equals 17 residues. Germline V gene lookup returns CDR1 SGHRS and CDR2 YFSETQ. CDR3 in DNA: TGCGCCAGCAGCTTGGGAGGTGGACAGGTGACTACCTACGAGCAGTACTTC. Amino acid sequence: CASSLGGGQVTTYEQYF.

As DNA, the CDR3 is TGTGCCAGCAGCCGACGGGAGGGACTAACCTACGAGCAGTACTTC. The encoded protein is CASSRREGLTYEQYF. This chain uses TRBV5-4 with TRBJ2-7, with 8 bases fitting TRBD2. V was pared by 4 bases and J by 2 bases, with 8 bases of the junction left unmatched. The length of the CDR3 is 15 residues. Per the germline V gene, CDR1 is SGHNT and CDR2 is YYREEE (reference sequence). Filled out from reference TRBV5-4 and TRBJ2-7, the complete variable domain reads ETGVTQSPTHLIKTRGQQVTLRCSSQSGHNTVSWYQQALGQGPQFIFQYYREEENGRGNFPPRFSGLQFPNYSSELNVNALELDDSALYLCASSRREGLTYEQYFGPGTRLTVT.

Only a few counts were recorded for this clone. The chain combines TRBV6-5 with TRBJ2-7; possibly TRBD2 for D (5 bases). The CDR3 covers 13 residues. Trimming took off 6 bases at V and 3 bases at J, with 12 bases between the two ends. The germline V gene encodes CDR1 MNHEY and CDR2 SVGAGI. Here the CDR3 DNA reads TGTGCCAGCAGGTACGAGCGGAACTACGAGCAGTACTTC. Residues: CASRYERNYEQYF.

The chain links TRBV13 to TRBJ2-7; 7 nucleotides match TRBD2. The germline V gene has CDR1 PRHDT and CDR2 FYEKMQ (reference sequence). J gave up 3 bases and V 4 bases, and 9 bases lay outside the gene matches. The CDR3 contains 15 residues. In DNA, the CDR3 is TGTGCCAGCAGCTACCGCGGAGGGGAGGGCTACGAGCAGTACTTC. This codes for CASSYRGGEGYEQYF.

The chain joins TRBV4-1 to TRBJ2-7; no clear D gene. The ends were cut back, 0 bases at V and 0 bases at J, with 15 bases in the middle. This CDR3 is built from 17 residues. The V gene's germline CDR1 is MGHRA and CDR2 YSYEKL. This CDR3 reads CASSQEPGQAYSYEQYF. In DNA form, the CDR3 reads TGCGCCAGCAGCCAAGAACCAGGCCAGGCGTACTCCTACGAGCAGTACTTC.